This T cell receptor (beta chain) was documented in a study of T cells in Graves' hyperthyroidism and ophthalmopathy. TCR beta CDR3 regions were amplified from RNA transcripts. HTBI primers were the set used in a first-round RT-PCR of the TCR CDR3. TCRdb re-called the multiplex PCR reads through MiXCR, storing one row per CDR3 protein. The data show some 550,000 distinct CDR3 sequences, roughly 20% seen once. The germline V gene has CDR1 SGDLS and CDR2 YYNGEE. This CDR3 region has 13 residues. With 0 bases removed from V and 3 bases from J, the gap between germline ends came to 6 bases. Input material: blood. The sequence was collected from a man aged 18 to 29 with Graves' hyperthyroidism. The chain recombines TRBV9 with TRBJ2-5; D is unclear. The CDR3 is CASSVDPEETQYF. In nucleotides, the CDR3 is TGTGCCAGCAGCGTAGACCCTGAAGAGACCCAGTACTTC.